The T cell receptor (beta chain) under discussion was sequenced for a study of glioma-infiltrating T cells. Notes on the study in general: Tissue-blood divergence was below expectation in non-neoplastic patients, above in gliomas.

Germline-derived CDR1 and CDR2 are MDHEN and SYDVKM. The CDR3 has 13 amino acids. A word on this clonotype: Its antigen is not known. A read error may account for a junction end that differs from germline.

TCR alpha and beta CDR3 regions were amplified from RNA using iRepertoire nested multiplex PCR. TCRdb reanalysed the multiplex PCR reads using MiXCR and keeps one entry per CDR3 protein. The data hold 93,000 or so distinct CDR3 sequences, with less than 30% observed a single time. The material sequenced was glioma tissue, nonneoplastic brain tissue, or PBMCs (not recorded which). The rearrangement uses TRBV28 and TRBJ2-3; the D is unclear. This sequence was found in a human donor with low-grade glioma or glioblastoma, undergoing nonglioma brain surgery, or in good health (not recorded which). The CDR3 nucleotides are TGCGCCAGGAGTCATTTCCCCACAGATACGCAGTATTTT. It translates to CARSHFPTDTQYF.